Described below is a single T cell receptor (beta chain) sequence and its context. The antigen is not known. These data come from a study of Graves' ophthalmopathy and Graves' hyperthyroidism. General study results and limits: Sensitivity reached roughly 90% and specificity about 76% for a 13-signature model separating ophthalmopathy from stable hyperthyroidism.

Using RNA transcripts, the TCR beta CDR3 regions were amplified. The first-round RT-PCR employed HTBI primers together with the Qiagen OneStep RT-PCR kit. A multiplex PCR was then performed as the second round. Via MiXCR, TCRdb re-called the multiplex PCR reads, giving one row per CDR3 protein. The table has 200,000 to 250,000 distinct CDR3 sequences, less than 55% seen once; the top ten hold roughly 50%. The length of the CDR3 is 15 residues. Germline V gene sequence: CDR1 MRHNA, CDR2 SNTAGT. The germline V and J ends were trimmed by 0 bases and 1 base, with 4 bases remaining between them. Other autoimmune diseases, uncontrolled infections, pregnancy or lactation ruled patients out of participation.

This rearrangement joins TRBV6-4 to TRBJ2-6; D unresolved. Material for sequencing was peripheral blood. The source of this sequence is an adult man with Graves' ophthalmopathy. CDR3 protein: CASSDSLSGANVLTF. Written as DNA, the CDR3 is TGTGCCAGCAGTGACTCGTTATCTGGGGCCAACGTCCTGACTTTC.